Below are 24 T cell receptor beta chains sequenced from a single sample in a study of T cell repertoires in ileal Crohn's disease. Indicated time point: inflamed ileum from the surgical specimen. Here immunoSEQ multiplex PCR was the method, and the copy in TCRdb shows in-frame clones only, minus some. This sample carries around 15,000 clones, around 90% of them seen once, and the ten largest clones take roughly 7%. What was sequenced was ileal tissue. Receptors originate from an adult with Crohn's disease.

This chain links TRBV14 with TRBJ2-5; D possibly corresponds to TRBD1 (5 bases). This CDR3 region has 16 residues. V was pared by 2 bases and J by 2 bases, with 15 bases between. CDR1 and CDR2 (germline): SGHDN, FVKESK. The CDR3 bases are TGTGCCAGCAGCCAATATCTTAGGGGTTGGCAAGAGACCCAGTACTTC. Translation: CASSQYLRGWQETQYF.

The genes are TRBV6-5 and TRBJ2-7; 7 bases fit TRBD1. The CDR3 runs 12 residues. The ends lost 8 bases at V and 2 bases at J; junction bases unmatched: 3. Germline V CDR1 and CDR2: MNHEY, SVGAGI. The CDR3 spells CASRDRTYEQYF. In nucleotides, the CDR3 is TGTGCCAGCCGGGACAGAACCTACGAGCAGTACTTC.

The genes are TRBV6-5 and TRBJ1-2; D not certain. V was trimmed by 8 bases and J by 4 bases, leaving 14 bases between them. This CDR3 is 13 amino acids long. CDR1 is MNHEY and CDR2 is SVGAGI in the germline V gene. CDR3 protein: CASGFLGAYGYTF. The CDR3 DNA follows: TGTGCCAGCGGTTTCTTGGGCGCCTATGGCTACACCTTC.

A single count supports this clone. This sequence joins TRBV6-6 and TRBJ2-5, with TRBD1 matching over 9 bases. The J segment lost 4 bases and the V segment lost 8 bases, leaving 11 bases of the junction unmatched. The CDR3 contains 15 residues. The germline V gene encodes CDR1 MNHNY and CDR2 SVGAGI (reference sequence). CDR3 loop: CASCWEQGARETQYF. The CDR3, as DNA: TGTGCCAGCTGCTGGGAACAGGGGGCGAGAGAGACCCAGTACTTC.

The CDR3 spells CASSLRRKGGSSGNTIYF. CDR3 nucleotide sequence: TGTGCCAGCAGCTTGAGACGGAAGGGCGGTAGCTCTGGAAACACCATATATTTT. This chain uses TRBV7-2 with TRBJ1-3; D is ambiguous. V lost 3 bases to trimming and J lost 0 bases, with 18 bases between them. This CDR3 is built from 18 residues. Germline V gives CDR1 SGHTA, CDR2 FQGNSA.

This clone was detected only a few times. The J gene is TRBJ2-5, the V gene TRBV28; 11 bases align to TRBD1. Trimming took 6 bases from V and 4 from J; bases not matched to a gene: 7. Per the germline V gene, CDR1 is MDHEN and CDR2 is SYDVKM. The CDR3 covers 15 residues. CDR3 residues: CASSVGQGAGETQYF. In DNA form, the CDR3 reads TGTGCCAGCAGCGTTGGACAGGGGGCGGGAGAGACCCAGTACTTC.

The gene calls are TRBV19 and TRBJ1-2, with 7 bases matching TRBD1. This CDR3 is 14 amino acids long. V dropped 6 bases and J dropped 0; count of bases not matched to a gene: 4. The germline V gene has CDR1 LNHDA and CDR2 SQIVND (reference sequence). CDR3 sequence (DNA): TGTGCCAGTAGCCCGGGACAGTCTAACTATGGCTACACCTTC. Translation: CASSPGQSNYGYTF.

This chain connects TRBV15 to TRBJ2-5; TRBD2 might be the D (7 bases). This CDR3 has 13 amino acids. V dropped 2 bases and J dropped 5 bases, with 9 bases sitting between them. Germline V gives CDR1 LNHNV, CDR2 YYDKDF (reference sequence). CDR3 sequence: CATSRKGGETQYF. The CDR3 nucleotides read TGTGCCACCAGCAGAAAGGGGGGGGAGACCCAGTACTTC.

This clone was observed a single time. This chain links TRBV15 with TRBJ1-5; 9 bases are shared with TRBD1. Trimming at V came to 3 bases and at J to 5 bases, leaving 2 bases not matched to a gene. The CDR3 has 14 amino acids. CDR1 is LNHNV and CDR2 is YYDKDF in the germline V gene (reference sequence). CDR3 region: CATSRGDRDQPQHF. In DNA, the CDR3 is TGTGCCACCAGCAGGGGGGACAGGGATCAGCCCCAGCATTTT.

The genes are TRBV6-5 and TRBJ2-7, with D unresolved. Trimming removed 0 bases at V and 2 bases at J, with 11 bases between. CDR1 is MNHEY and CDR2 is SVGAGI in the germline V gene. The CDR3 has 15 residues. Written as DNA, the CDR3 is TGTGCCAGCAGTTACTCGGGGTTTGCCGCCTACGAGCAGTACTTC. Protein: CASSYSGFAAYEQYF.

This clone was seen only a few times. This chain joins TRBV2 and TRBJ1-2, with 11 nucleotides matching TRBD1. Looked up from germline, CDR1 is SNHLY and CDR2 is FYNNEI. The CDR3 runs 16 residues. J was trimmed by 4 bases and V by 2 bases; bases with no gene match: 6. The DNA for the CDR3 is TGTGCCAGCAGTGAATTAAGGACAGGGGGCCTCTATGGCTACACCTTC. Its protein product is CASSELRTGGLYGYTF.

The chain combines TRBV9 with TRBJ2-6, with D perhaps matching TRBD1 (6 bases). CDR1 and CDR2 (germline): SGDLS, YYNGEE. The CDR3 consists of 15 residues. V shed 4 bases and J shed 0 bases, with 8 bases lying between them. The CDR3 spells CASSRGGSGANVLTF. The DNA for the CDR3 is TGTGCCAGCAGCAGAGGGGGCTCTGGGGCCAACGTCCTGACTTTC. The variable domain in full, completed from reference TRBV9 and TRBJ2-6, reads DSGVTQTPKHLITATGQRVTLRCSPRSGDLSVYWYQQSLDQGLQFLIQYYNGEERAKGNILERFSAQQFPDLHSELNLSSLELGDSALYFCASSRGGSGANVLTFGAGSRLTVL.

Of note for this clone: The same CDR3 also results from other DNA sequences found in this sample. The rearrangement joins TRBV18 to TRBJ2-1; TRBD1 aligns across 7 bases. The CDR3 is 15 residues long. After removal of 3 bases from V and 0 bases from J, the junction contained 2 bases not matched to a gene. CDR1 and CDR2 from the germline V gene are KGHSH and LQKENI. The chain's CDR3 is CASSPRGSSYNEQFF. The CDR3 nucleotides are TGTGCCAGCTCACCCAGGGGGAGCTCCTACAATGAGCAGTTCTTC. The full variable domain, rest sourced from reference TRBV18 and TRBJ2-1, is NAGVMQNPRHLVRRRGQEARLRCSPMKGHSHVYWYRQLPEEGLKFMVYLQKENIIDESGMPKERFSAEFPKEGPSILRIQQVVRGDSAAYFCASSPRGSSYNEQFFGPGTRLTVL.

The chain has TRBV18 and TRBJ2-7, with D perhaps matching TRBD2 (6 bases). Germline CDR1 is KGHSH and CDR2 is LQKENI. This CDR3 is 17 amino acids long. V was pared by 4 bases and J by 1 base, with 20 bases between. The CDR3 bases are TGTGCCAGCTCACTATCCGGGACTCCTCTGGTATCCTACGAGCAGTACTTC. Translating gives CASSLSGTPLVSYEQYF.

The rearrangement links TRBV27 to TRBJ2-2; D uncertain. The V end was cut by 6 bases, the J end by 8 bases, with 7 bases between. CDR1 and CDR2 (germline): MNHEY, SMNVEV (reference sequence). This CDR3 contains 11 residues. CDR3 region: CASREWGELFF. CDR3 sequence (DNA): TGTGCCAGCAGGGAATGGGGGGAGCTGTTTTTT.

The chain recombines TRBV5-1 with TRBJ1-1; 7 bases are shared with TRBD1. The CDR3 runs 16 residues. V was clipped by 4 bases and J by 1 base; unmatched bases: 10. Germline V gene lookup returns CDR1 SGHRS and CDR2 YFSETQ. CDR3 protein: CASSPNRQGSNTEAFF. Here the CDR3 DNA reads TGCGCCAGCAGCCCCAACCGACAGGGCTCGAACACTGAAGCTTTCTTT.

This CDR3 reads CASSALAAADTQYF. The CDR3 coding sequence is TGTGCCAGCAGTGCCCTGGCGGCGGCAGATACGCAGTATTTT. This chain uses TRBV27 with TRBJ2-3; D is unresolved. Germline-derived CDR1 and CDR2 are MNHEY and SMNVEV (reference sequence). The CDR3 is 14 residues long. The V and J ends lost 5 bases and 4 bases respectively, with 13 bases between them.

The chain joins TRBV11-1 to TRBJ2-1, with unresolved D. V was clipped by 4 bases and J by 6 bases, with 10 bases between them. The germline V gene has CDR1 SGHAT and CDR2 FQDESV (reference sequence). The CDR3 consists of 13 residues. CDR3 region: CASSSPGTNEQFF. The CDR3 coding sequence is TGTGCCAGCAGCTCGCCGGGTACCAATGAGCAGTTCTTC.

In its sample, this clone was seen a few times. The chain is built from TRBV11-2 and TRBJ1-5; the D is unclear. The CDR3 contains 13 residues. Per germline, CDR1 SGHAT and CDR2 FQNNGV. V lost 5 bases and J 4 bases, leaving 9 bases between the germline ends. CDR3 sequence: CASSVGPNQPQHF. The CDR3, as DNA: TGTGCCAGCAGCGTCGGTCCAAATCAGCCCCAGCATTTT.

This clone appeared a single time. The chain employs TRBV5-1 and TRBJ1-1; D possibly corresponds to TRBD1 (5 bases). Looked up from germline, CDR1 is SGHRS and CDR2 is YFSETQ. This CDR3 is built from 14 residues. V lost 4 bases to trimming and J lost 5 bases, with 15 bases between them. CDR3 loop: CASSLLWEGTEAFF. CDR3 nucleotides: TGCGCCAGCAGCCTGCTCTGGGAGGGGACTGAAGCTTTCTTT.

This CDR3 is CASDADPFSGPGANVLTF. CDR3 DNA: TGCGCCAGCGATGCCGACCCGTTCAGTGGGCCTGGGGCCAACGTCCTGACTTTC. The chain combines TRBV10-1 with TRBJ2-6; D gene ambiguous. Germline V gives CDR1 WNHNN, CDR2 SYGVQD (reference sequence). The CDR3 is 18 amino acids. Trimming stripped 8 bases from V and 2 bases from J, with 22 bases between.

In this sample, this clone turned up once. V usage is TRBV9 and J usage is TRBJ1-1; a possible D gene is TRBD1 (6 bases). Trimming shortened V by 3 bases and J by 6 bases, and 15 bases separated the two germline ends. Germline V gives CDR1 SGDLS, CDR2 YYNGEE. The CDR3 is 14 amino acids. In DNA, the CDR3 is TGTGCCAGCAGCGAGGGATACAGGGATCCTGAAGCTTTCTTT. It specifies CASSEGYRDPEAFF.

V gene TRBV6-4 combines with J gene TRBJ2-3; TRBD2 matches at 13 bases. From germline, CDR1 is MRHNA and CDR2 SNTAGT. V was pared by 3 bases and J by 0 bases, with 0 bases of the junction left unmatched. The CDR3 runs to 16 residues. CDR3 coding DNA: TGTGCCAGCAGTGAACTAGCGGGGGGGAGCACAGATACGCAGTATTTT. It specifies CASSELAGGSTDTQYF.

The chain uses TRBV2 and TRBJ1-4, with a possible D match to TRBD1 (6 bases). The germline gives CDR1 SNHLY, CDR2 FYNNEI. The CDR3 contains 14 residues. V dropped 4 bases and J dropped 11 bases, with 17 bases sitting between them. The CDR3 loop is CASSGGANRVKLFF. CDR3 sequence (DNA): TGTGCCAGCAGTGGGGGGGCGAACCGGGTGAAACTGTTTTTT.